The 17 T cell receptor beta chains below all came from one sample that was sequenced in a study of tumor-infiltrating lymphocytes in primary liver carcinoma. Extraction of RNA together with DNA used about 18-30 mg of unsorted bulk tissue. The template, roughly 510 ng total RNA, yielded TCR beta cDNA made with a constant-region primer. For TCR beta, libraries were produced by three nested multiplex PCR rounds using slightly modified ARM-PCR. Use of TRBV1-TRBV30 forward primers with a C-beta reverse primer characterized the first two PCR rounds, which lasted about 10 cycles each. TCRdb used MiXCR to reprocess the multiplex PCR reads, holding one entry per CDR3 protein. Counted here are about 32,000 distinct CDR3 sequences, less than 85% occurring once; the ten biggest clones make up around 17%. The material sequenced was liver tumor tissue from sampling region 4. The subset was: tumor region T4, right-lateral pole. These receptor sequences come from a man aged 35 to 55 with primary liver carcinoma and hepatitis B virus infection.

The V and J genes are TRBV25-1 and TRBJ1-5, with 9 nucleotides matching TRBD1. The ends lost 7 bases at V and 6 bases at J; junction bases unmatched: 10. Germline values: CDR1 MGHDK, CDR2 SYGVNS. This CDR3 contains 15 residues. The CDR3 coding sequence is TGTGCCAGCATTACCCGTGAGACAGGGGGTCAGCCCCAGCATTTT. Amino acids: CASITRETGGQPQHF.

In the case of this clonotype: One junction end disagrees with the germline gene, perhaps due to a read error. The chain uses TRBV12-5 and TRBJ2-7, with D perhaps being TRBD1 or TRBD2 (5 bases each). Germline V CDR1 and CDR2: LGHNT, FRNRAP. The CDR3 has 13 amino acids. CDR3 sequence: CAGEGTGSYEHYF. Written as DNA, the CDR3 is TGTGCTGGTGAGGGGACCGGTTCCTACGAGCACTACTTC.

A remark on this clonotype: A junction end diverges from the germline sequence, so it may reflect a read error. The gene calls are TRBV12-3 or TRBV12-4 and TRBJ2-5; either TRBD1 or TRBD2 may fit D (7 bases each). CDR3 length: 13 amino acids. CDR3 nucleotide sequence: TGTTCCAGCAACCGAAGCGGGACAGAGACTCAGTACTTC. Translation gives CSSNRSGTETQYF.

Remarks on this clonotype: An end of the junction differs from the germline gene, which may be a read error. The chain uses TRBV5-1 and TRBJ2-7, with 8 positions matching TRBD1. The germline gives CDR1 SGHRS, CDR2 YFSETQ. The CDR3 covers 15 residues. The CDR3 is CAGSFDAGGFYEQYF. The CDR3 DNA reads as TGCGCCGGCAGCTTTGATGCAGGGGGCTTCTACGAGCAGTATTTC.

At least ten counts were recorded for this clonotype. The V gene is TRBV24-1, the J gene TRBJ2-3; D remains ambiguous. CDR3 size: 11 residues. Per the germline V gene, CDR1 is KGHDR and CDR2 is SFDVKD. V gave up 6 bases and J gave up 2 bases, with 2 bases separating them. CDR3 sequence: CATSITDTQYF. CDR3 sequence (DNA): TGTGCCACCAGTATCACAGATACGCAGTATTTT.

In this sample, this clonotype turned up a few times. As the CDR3 is not closed by the conserved phenylalanine or tryptophan, this likely results from a read error. This rearrangement joins TRBV29-1 to TRBJ1-1; 8 bases are a match to TRBD1. V lost 7 bases and J lost 1; bases outside the gene matches: 5. The CDR3 sequence is 13 residues long. Germline values: CDR1 SQVTM, CDR2 ANQGSEA. DNA of the CDR3: TGCAGCGCTCTGACAGGGGAGAACACTGAAGCTTTCTAT. This translates into CSALTGENTEAFY.

This sequence joins TRBV11-3 and TRBJ2-1; 10 nucleotides line up with TRBD1. The J segment lost 2 bases and the V segment lost 0 bases, leaving 7 bases of the junction unmatched. There are 18 residues in the CDR3. In germline, CDR1 is SGHNT, CDR2 YENEEA. The CDR3 protein is CASSLDEGDRGTYNEQFF. The CDR3 nucleotides read TGTGCCAGCAGCTTAGATGAGGGGGACAGGGGTACCTACAATGAGCAGTTCTTC.

The chain carries TRBV12-3 or TRBV12-4 and TRBJ1-2, with unresolved D. Trimming left V 9 bases short and J 0 bases short, with 14 bases between. This CDR3 comprises 14 residues. The CDR3 protein is CASSPPGSNYGYTF. In DNA, the CDR3 is TGTGCCAGTAGCCCCCCGGGGTCTAACTATGGCTACACCTTC.

This clonotype showed up just a few times. Given the absence of the conserved phenylalanine or tryptophan at the CDR3 end, a read error is likely. The CDR3 region has the DNA TGTGTCAGCAGCTCCCCCGCTGGGGCCAACGTCCTGACTTCC. Protein sequence: CVSSSPAGANVLTS. V gene TRBV28 combines with J gene TRBJ2-6; D is ambiguous. CDR1 MDHEN and CDR2 SYDVKM come from the germline V gene. CDR3 length: 14 amino acids.

In regard to this clonotype: The conserved phenylalanine or tryptophan is not found at the CDR3 terminus, so this likely reflects a read error. J is TRBJ2-4 and V is TRBV11-2, with 10 bases identical to TRBD1. The length of the CDR3 is 14 residues. The V gene's germline CDR1 is SGHAT and CDR2 FQNNGV. This CDR3 is CPSSSGTGDNNQYL. CDR3 DNA: TGTCCCAGCAGCTCCGGGACAGGGGATAACAATCAGTACCTC.

Details on this clonotype: A much larger clone sits a single nucleotide away, making a read error possible. This chain links TRBV28 with TRBJ1-1; D ambiguous. CDR3 length equals 13 residues. Germline V gene data show CDR1 as MDHEN and CDR2 as SYDVKM. CDR3 in amino acids: CSSTYLVNTEAFF. In DNA form, the CDR3 reads TGTTCCAGCACTTACCTAGTGAACACTGAAGCTTTCTTT. Full variable domain (remainder filled in from reference TRBV28 and TRBJ1-1): DVKVTQSSRYLVKRTGEKVFLECVQDMDHENMFWYRQDPGLGLRLIYFSYDVKMKEKGDIPEGYSVSREKKERFSLILESASTNQTSMYLCSSTYLVNTEAFFGQGTRLTVV.

This clonotype was observed a single time. Compared with germline, one end of the junction differs, possibly owing to a read error. The chain has TRBV24-1 and TRBJ2-1; TRBD2 aligns across 8 bases. Germline V gene lookup returns CDR1 KGHDR and CDR2 SFDVKD. This CDR3 has 18 residues. The CDR3 bases are TGTGCCACCAGTGACGAGAGTAGCGGGAACACTATCTACGATGAGCAGTTCTTC. Translation: CATSDESSGNTIYDEQFF.

As to this clonotype: A much bigger clone sits one base away, suggesting this may be a read error. The chain is built from TRBV20-1 and TRBJ2-1; a possible D gene is TRBD1 (5 bases). V was clipped by 0 bases and J by 7 bases, with 16 bases between them. The CDR3 has 15 residues. The germline CDR1 and CDR2 sequences are DFQATT and SNEGSKA (reference sequence). The CDR3 bases are TGCAGTGCTAGAGATCAGTCAGGGTGTCGGAATGAGCAGTTCTTC. Its protein is CSARDQSGCRNEQFF.

The rearrangement joins TRBV20-1 to TRBJ2-1; a weak D match, TRBD2 (5 bases). This CDR3 has 16 residues. Trimming left V 2 bases short and J 0 bases short, with 14 bases between. CDR1 and CDR2 from the germline V gene are DFQATT and SNEGSKA (reference sequence). Here the CDR3 reads CSARPGSTCSYNEQFF. The CDR3 DNA sequence: TGCAGTGCTAGACCTGGGAGTACTTGCTCCTACAATGAGCAGTTCTTC.

On this clonotype: A much more abundant neighbour one base away suggests this may be a read error. V usage is TRBV28 and J usage is TRBJ2-7, with D tentatively TRBD2 (5 bases). The CDR3 runs 14 residues. CDR1 and CDR2 (germline): MDHEN, SYDVKM. The CDR3 DNA reads TGTGCCAGCAGTGAGGGCCTTGTCTCCTACGGGCAGTACTTC. It codes for CASSEGLVSYGQYF.

Turning to this clonotype: Germline and junction disagree at one end, which may indicate a read error. The genes are TRBV6-1 and TRBJ2-1; 8 bases line up with TRBD2. The V gene's germline CDR1 is MNHNS and CDR2 SASEGT. The length of the CDR3 is 18 residues. CDR3 protein: CANRGTGLVGAGYNEQFF. In nucleotides, the CDR3 is TGTGCCAACAGAGGTACGGGACTAGTGGGAGCAGGCTACAATGAACAGTTCTTC.

About this clonotype itself: A much larger clonotype is one base distant, so this may be a read error. The rearrangement uses TRBV18 and TRBJ1-1; 7 positions agree with TRBD1. Germline CDR1 KGHSH, CDR2 LQKENI. This CDR3 spans 14 amino acids. CDR3 loop: CASSPNRGGTEAIF. CDR3 sequence (DNA): TGTGCCAGCTCACCCAACAGGGGTGGCACTGAAGCTATCTTT.